These 20 T cell receptor beta chains were all obtained from the same sample, sequenced in a study of human T cells and chemical hapten exposure. TCRdb fed the RACE reads into MiXCR, producing one record per CDR3 protein. The sample includes 360,000 or so distinct CDR3 sequences, roughly 6.3% of them seen just once. This sample's time point: patch test 2, 6 weeks after DPC sensitization. The treatment is: therapeutic diphenylcyclopropenone sensitization with weekly scalp DPC. Specimen: whole blood, collected in connection with sensitization to the hapten diphenylcyclopropenone (DPC). Receptors originate from a woman aged 18-29 years with alopecia areata. Some clones in this sample may be carry-over from other donors' samples.

The chain carries TRBV6-2 or TRBV6-3 and TRBJ2-4, with a tentative D call TRBD1 (5 bases). The CDR3 spans 17 residues. In germline, CDR1 is MNHEY, CDR2 SVGEGT. The V end was cut by 2 bases, the J end by 0 bases, with 14 bases between. The CDR3 DNA reads TGTGCCAGCAGTTACCACACAGGCTTACTAGCCAAAAACATTCAGTACTTC. Its translation: CASSYHTGLLAKNIQYF.

This clonotype has a handful of counts. V gene TRBV6-1 combines with J gene TRBJ1-6; possibly TRBD1 for D (6 bases). Germline V lookup: CDR1 MNHNS, CDR2 SASEGT. Trimming shortened V by 3 bases and J by 10 bases, and 13 bases separated the two germline ends. The CDR3 runs to 14 residues. The CDR3, as DNA: TGTGCCAGCAGTGAGGCCAGGGGATTATCACCCCTCCACTTT. It translates to CASSEARGLSPLHF.

This clonotype was detected a few times. V gene TRBV12-3 or TRBV12-4 combines with J gene TRBJ1-5; D is unresolved. The CDR3 covers 15 residues. V lost 3 bases and J lost 7, with 16 bases in between. CDR3 in DNA: TGTGCCAGCAGTTTGGCGGGTTCCTCATACCAGCCCCAGCATTTT. Amino acid sequence: CASSLAGSSYQPQHF.

The table lists this clonotype with a few counts. The chain uses TRBV5-1 and TRBJ2-7; no definite D call. Trimming took 2 bases from V and 3 from J, leaving 9 bases between them. Per the germline V gene, CDR1 is SGHRS and CDR2 is YFSETQ. The CDR3 loop spans 13 amino acids. DNA for the CDR3: TGCGCCAGCAGCTTAAGGGAATTCTACGAGCAGTACTTC. Translation gives CASSLREFYEQYF.

This clonotype was recorded at least ten times. The V gene is TRBV20-1, the J gene TRBJ1-5; the D gene is possibly TRBD1 (5 bases). The CDR3 contains 11 residues. V shed 0 bases and J shed 9 bases, with 6 bases lying between them. The germline V gene has CDR1 DFQATT and CDR2 SNEGSKA (reference sequence). CDR3 bases: TGCAGTGCTAGAGATGGGGGGCCCCAGCATTTT. Protein product: CSARDGGPQHF.

This clonotype was found a few times. The CDR3 sequence: CASGRADDSRYTF. The CDR3 nucleotides read TGTGCCAGCGGCCGGGCCGACGACAGCCGCTACACCTTC. The chain recombines TRBV7-2 with TRBJ1-2, with D possibly matching TRBD1 (5 bases). The CDR3 has 13 residues. The V end was cut by 8 bases, the J end by 9 bases, with 19 bases between. Germline CDR1 reads SGHTA; CDR2 reads FQGNSA.

J is TRBJ2-1 and V is TRBV24-1, with 9 bases lining up with TRBD1. Germline-derived CDR1 and CDR2 are KGHDR and SFDVKD. CDR3 length: 16 residues. J was trimmed by 3 bases and V by 0 bases; bases with no gene match: 2. CDR3 sequence reads: CATSDLTGGNYNEQFF. The CDR3, as DNA: TGTGCCACCAGTGATTTGACAGGGGGCAACTACAATGAGCAGTTCTTC.

This clonotype was seen only a few times. This chain joins TRBV5-1 and TRBJ1-6; maybe TRBD1 (6 bases). Germline CDR1 is SGHRS and CDR2 is YFSETQ. There are 15 residues in the CDR3. V shed 0 bases and J shed 8 bases, with 12 bases lying between them. Here the CDR3 DNA reads TGCGCCAGCAGCTTGGCTGGACAGACACATTCACCCCTCCACTTT. Its translation is CASSLAGQTHSPLHF.

This clonotype was detected only a few times. The chain is built from TRBV28 and TRBJ2-1, with D tentatively TRBD1 (8 bases). V lost 4 bases and J lost 8, with 21 bases in between. The CDR3 covers 16 residues. From germline, CDR1 is MDHEN and CDR2 SYDVKM. The CDR3 nucleotides are TGTGCCAGCAGTTCCGCCCCCCGACAGGGGAGGGATGAGCAGTTCTTC. Translated, it gives CASSSAPRQGRDEQFF.

This clonotype was recorded at least ten times. The chain employs TRBV20-1 and TRBJ1-1; D is possibly TRBD1 (6 bases). The CDR3 runs 17 residues. Trimming took 2 bases from V and 0 from J, leaving 19 bases between them. The germline V gene has CDR1 DFQATT and CDR2 SNEGSKA (reference sequence). The DNA of the CDR3 is TGCAGTGCTAGAATTCCAGAATCGGGACATCTGAACACTGAAGCTTTCTTT. Amino acids: CSARIPESGHLNTEAFF.

This clonotype was seen more than once but under ten times. The CDR3 bases are TGCAGTGCCCCCAAGGACAGGTTTAACTACGAGCAGTACTTC. Translated: CSAPKDRFNYEQYF. This sequence joins TRBV20-1 and TRBJ2-7; 7 nucleotides match TRBD1. CDR3 size: 14 residues. Looked up from germline, CDR1 is DFQATT and CDR2 is SNEGSKA (reference sequence). With 6 bases clipped from V and 3 bases from J, the junction kept 11 bases outside the gene matches.

This clonotype was observed at least ten times. The chain has TRBV7-9 and TRBJ1-3; a possible D gene is TRBD1 (6 bases). This CDR3 contains 16 residues. V was pared by 5 bases and J by 2 bases, with 16 bases between. Germline V lookup: CDR1 SEHNR, CDR2 FQNEAQ (reference sequence). The chain's CDR3 is CASSPGGGGPGNTIYF. The CDR3 DNA reads as TGTGCCAGCAGCCCCGGAGGGGGGGGCCCTGGAAACACCATATATTTT.

The sample holds a few counts of this clonotype. The V and J genes are TRBV7-2 and TRBJ2-5; the D gene is possibly TRBD2 (6 bases). The CDR3 extends over 15 amino acids. Germline V CDR1 and CDR2: SGHTA, FQGNSA. V dropped 2 bases and J dropped 9 bases, with 19 bases sitting between them. The CDR3 DNA reads as TGTGCCAGCAGCTTAAATAGCGGTGGACTCCCGCCCCAGTACTTC. Protein: CASSLNSGGLPPQYF.

This clonotype occurred many times. The CDR3 DNA reads as TGTGCCAGCAGCCAAAGACCTCAAGAGACCCAGTACTTC. Translated, it gives CASSQRPQETQYF. The rearrangement links TRBV7-2 to TRBJ2-5; D remains unclear. Germline V gene data show CDR1 as SGHTA and CDR2 as FQGNSA. Trimming took 5 bases from V and 2 from J, leaving 9 bases between them. The CDR3 covers 13 residues.

This clonotype turned up a few times. The gene calls are TRBV12-3 or TRBV12-4 and TRBJ1-3; no clear D gene. Trimming removed 5 bases at V and 4 bases at J, with 15 bases between. This CDR3 contains 15 residues. The CDR3 nucleotides are TGTGCCAGCAGTCCCGCACGGTCTTCCGGAAACACCATATATTTT. Its protein is CASSPARSSGNTIYF.

This clonotype has only a few counts. The genes are TRBV12-3 or TRBV12-4 and TRBJ2-2; a weak D match, TRBD1 (5 bases). V gave up 6 bases and J gave up 4 bases, with 18 bases separating them. The CDR3 is 16 amino acids. CDR3 in DNA: TGTGCCAGCAGCCTCGCAAGGGGAATAGTCACCGGGGAGCTGTTTTTT. It codes for CASSLARGIVTGELFF.

The genes are TRBV4-2 and TRBJ2-7; D is perhaps TRBD1 or TRBD2 (5 bases each). Germline V gene lookup returns CDR1 LGHNA and CDR2 YNFKEQ. This CDR3 has 15 residues. V was cut by 4 bases and J by 4 bases, with 17 bases left in between. The CDR3 region has the DNA TGTGCCAGCAGCCCCGAGGGTCAGGGATTATACGAGCAGTACTTC. Translating gives CASSPEGQGLYEQYF.

This clonotype appeared a few times. The V call is TRBV11-2, the J call TRBJ2-2, with D perhaps matching TRBD1 (6 bases). Per germline, CDR1 SGHAT and CDR2 FQNNGV. This CDR3 comprises 15 residues. Trimming stripped 1 base from V and 6 bases from J, with 12 bases between. This CDR3 reads CASSLGPGGPGELFF. DNA for the CDR3: TGTGCCAGCAGCTTAGGGCCTGGGGGCCCCGGGGAGCTGTTTTTT.

There are many counts of this clonotype. J is TRBJ2-7 and V is TRBV10-3, with 9 bases matching TRBD2. V lost 5 bases, J lost 10 bases, and 15 bases stayed unmatched. Per germline, CDR1 ENHRY and CDR2 SYGVKD. The CDR3 consists of 15 residues. CDR3 in amino acids: CAISRTGGGESPQYF. The CDR3 nucleotides are TGTGCCATCAGTCGGACTGGCGGGGGGGAATCCCCCCAGTACTTC.

There are a few counts of this clonotype. This chain connects TRBV6-2 or TRBV6-3 to TRBJ2-7, with D unresolved. CDR1 and CDR2 from the germline V gene are MNHEY and SVGEGT. Trimming shortened V by 5 bases and J by 4 bases, and 21 bases separated the two germline ends. The CDR3 is 16 residues long. CDR3 residues: CASSPSFPIGIYEQYF. CDR3 coding DNA: TGTGCCAGCAGTCCGTCTTTTCCTATTGGGATTTACGAGCAGTACTTC.